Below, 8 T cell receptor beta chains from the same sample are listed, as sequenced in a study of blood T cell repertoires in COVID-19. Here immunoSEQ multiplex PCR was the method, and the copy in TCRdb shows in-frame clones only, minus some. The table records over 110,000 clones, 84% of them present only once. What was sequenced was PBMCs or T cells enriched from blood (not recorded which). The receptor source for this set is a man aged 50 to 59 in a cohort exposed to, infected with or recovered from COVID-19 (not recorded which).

The CDR3 bases are TGTGCCAGCAGCTTAGAATCCAATTACTATGGCTACACCTTC. Amino acids: CASSLESNYYGYTF. The chain combines TRBV7-2 with TRBJ1-2; D gene ambiguous. Trimming took 1 base from V and 3 from J, leaving 9 bases between them. The germline V gene has CDR1 SGHTA and CDR2 FQGNSA. This CDR3 is built from 14 residues.

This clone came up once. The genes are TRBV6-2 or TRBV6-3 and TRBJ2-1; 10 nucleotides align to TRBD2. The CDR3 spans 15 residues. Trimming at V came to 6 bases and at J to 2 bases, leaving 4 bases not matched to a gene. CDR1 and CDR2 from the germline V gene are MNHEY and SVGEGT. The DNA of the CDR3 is TGTGCCAGCAGCCTACTAGCGGGGACCTACAATGAGCAGTTCTTC. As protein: CASSLLAGTYNEQFF.

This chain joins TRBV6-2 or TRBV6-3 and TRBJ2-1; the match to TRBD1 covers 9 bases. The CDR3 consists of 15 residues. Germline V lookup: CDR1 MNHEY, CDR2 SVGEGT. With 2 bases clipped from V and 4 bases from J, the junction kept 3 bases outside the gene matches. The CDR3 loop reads CASSYVGTGYNEQFF. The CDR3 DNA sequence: TGTGCCAGCAGTTACGTTGGGACAGGGTACAATGAGCAGTTCTTC.

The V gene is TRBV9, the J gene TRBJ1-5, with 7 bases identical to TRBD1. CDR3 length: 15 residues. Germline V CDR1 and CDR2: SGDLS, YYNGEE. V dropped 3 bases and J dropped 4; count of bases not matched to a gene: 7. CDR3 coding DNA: TGTGCCAGCAGCGCTACAGGGGTACGAAATCAGCCCCAGCATTTT. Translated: CASSATGVRNQPQHF.

The CDR3 coding sequence is TGTGCCACCAGTGAAGCCGACACCACAGGGGGAGAGACCCAGTACTTC. As protein: CATSEADTTGGETQYF. The chain joins TRBV24-1 to TRBJ2-5; 8 bases agree with TRBD1. The germline CDR1 and CDR2 sequences are KGHDR and SFDVKD. V shed 4 bases, J shed 4 bases, and the junction held 10 bases outside the gene matches. The CDR3 has 16 amino acids.

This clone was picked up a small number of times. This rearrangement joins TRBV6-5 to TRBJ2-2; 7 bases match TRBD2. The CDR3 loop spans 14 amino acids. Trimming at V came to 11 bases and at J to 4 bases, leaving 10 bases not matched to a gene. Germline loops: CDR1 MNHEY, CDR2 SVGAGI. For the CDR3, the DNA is TGTGCCTCCTCCTCAAGGGAGGGCACCGGGGAGCTGTTTTTT. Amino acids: CASSSREGTGELFF.

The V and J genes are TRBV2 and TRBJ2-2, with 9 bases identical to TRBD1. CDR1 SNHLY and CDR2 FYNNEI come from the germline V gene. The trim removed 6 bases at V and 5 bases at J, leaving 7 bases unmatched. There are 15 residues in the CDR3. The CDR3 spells CASRLDRGGTGELFF. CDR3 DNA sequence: TGTGCCAGCAGACTAGACAGGGGGGGAACCGGGGAGCTGTTTTTT.

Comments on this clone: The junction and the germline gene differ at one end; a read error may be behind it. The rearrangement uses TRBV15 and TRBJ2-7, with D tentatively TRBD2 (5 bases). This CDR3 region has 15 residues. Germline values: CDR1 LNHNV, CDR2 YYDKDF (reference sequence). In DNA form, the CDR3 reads TGTGCCACCAGCAGAGATCCGACTAAATTCTACGAGCGGTACTTC. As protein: CATSRDPTKFYERYF.